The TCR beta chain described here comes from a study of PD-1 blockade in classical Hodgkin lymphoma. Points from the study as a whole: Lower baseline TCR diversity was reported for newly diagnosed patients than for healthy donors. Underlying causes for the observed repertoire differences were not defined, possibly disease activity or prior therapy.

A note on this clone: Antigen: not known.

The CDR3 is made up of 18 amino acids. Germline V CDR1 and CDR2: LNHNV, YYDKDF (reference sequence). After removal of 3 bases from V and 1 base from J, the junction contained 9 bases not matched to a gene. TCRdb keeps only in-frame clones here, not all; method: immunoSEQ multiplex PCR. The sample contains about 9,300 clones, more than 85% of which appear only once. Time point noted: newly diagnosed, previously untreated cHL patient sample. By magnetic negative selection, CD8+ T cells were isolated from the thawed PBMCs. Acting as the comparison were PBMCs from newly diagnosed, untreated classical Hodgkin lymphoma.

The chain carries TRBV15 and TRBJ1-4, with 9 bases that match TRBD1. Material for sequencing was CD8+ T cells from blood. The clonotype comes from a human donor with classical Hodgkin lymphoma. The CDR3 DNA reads TGTGCCACCAGCAGGAGGCCCGGGACAGGGCTAACTAATGAAAAACTGTTTTTT. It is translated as CATSRRPGTGLTNEKLFF.